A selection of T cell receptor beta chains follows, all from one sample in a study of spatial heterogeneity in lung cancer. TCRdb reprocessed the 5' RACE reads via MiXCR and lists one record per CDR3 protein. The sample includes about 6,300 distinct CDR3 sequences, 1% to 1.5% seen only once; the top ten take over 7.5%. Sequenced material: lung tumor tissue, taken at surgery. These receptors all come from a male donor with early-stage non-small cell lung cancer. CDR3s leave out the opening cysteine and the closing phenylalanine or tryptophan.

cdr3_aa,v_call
ASSPQQNTGELF,TRBV7-3
ASSIGLAGEAEQY,TRBV19
ASSDFYEQY,TRBV27
ASSIELLTNTQY,TRBV19
ASSSTRTANTEAF,TRBV5-6
ASSWGHVSGNTIY,TRBV5-6
SARAYPSGLTKRDTQY,TRBV20-1
ASSPQVGGILY,TRBV18
ASTRVLSSYSNQPQH,TRBV19
ASSLERDSGANVLT,TRBV11-2
ASSVGGDSGETQY,TRBV9
ASSPLGVDRIDT,TRBV11-2
ASSTQGGSTWDTQY,TRBV7-2
AWSERGKRGRDEKLF,TRBV30
ASSKPDRSYEQY,TRBV21-1
ASSFSTSGNYEQY,TRBV13
ASSPGLAADTQY,TRBV11-3
ASSPTGLSGANVLT,TRBV18
ASSPDNYEQY,TRBV7-9
ATADGPEAF,TRBV24-1